This is a list of T cell receptor beta chains from one sample in a study of cytomegalovirus exposure and HLA in healthy donors. Only in-frame clones appear in the TCRdb table, and some are missing; sequencing was by immunoSEQ multiplex PCR. The sample lists some 120,000 clones, 70% to 80% occurring once. The sequenced sample consisted of PBMCs. The receptors come from a human donor in good health. The CDR3 runs from the conserved cysteine through the conserved F or W. D genes are given only for firm matches. The listing skips clone size in some rows; elsewhere it reads once, few, many or a size class.

clone_size	v_call	d_call	j_call	cdr3_nt	cdr3_aa
.	TRBV6-1	TRBD1	TRBJ1-2	TGTGCTTCGACAGGGCGAATTGGTGGCTACACCTTC	CASTGRIGGYTF
.	TRBV5-6	TRBD2	TRBJ2-3	TGTGCCAGCAGCCGGACTAGCGGAGGGGTGGATACGCAGTATTTT	CASSRTSGGVDTQYF
.	TRBV15	.	TRBJ2-6	TGTGCCACCAGCAGAGATCTTATCGCGGCTGGGGCCAACGTCCTGACTTTC	CATSRDLIAAGANVLTF
.	TRBV18	TRBD1	TRBJ1-1	TGTGCCAGCTCGGCAACAGGGGAGAACACTGAAGCTTTCTTT	CASSATGENTEAFF
once	TRBV5-1	TRBD2	TRBJ2-1	TGCGCCAGCAACCCAACTAGCGGGGGGCCTCGTTTCAATGAGCAGTTCTTC	CASNPTSGGPRFNEQFF
few	TRBV19	TRBD1	TRBJ1-4	TGTGCCAGTATCGACAGGGACGGAAATGAAAAACTGTTTTTT	CASIDRDGNEKLFF
.	TRBV11-2	TRBD2	TRBJ2-3	TGTGCCAGCAGCTTAATTCCTAGCGGGAGACTCGGCACAGATACGCAGTATTTT	CASSLIPSGRLGTDTQYF
.	TRBV7-6	.	TRBJ2-2	TGTGCCAGCAGCTGGGGGCAGACAGGGAACACCGGGGAGCTGTTTTTT	CASSWGQTGNTGELFF
.	TRBV9	.	TRBJ1-1	TGTGCCAGCAGCGTAGTAGGTACAGGGCGTGGGACTGAAGCTTTCTTT	CASSVVGTGRGTEAFF
.	TRBV11-3	.	TRBJ1-1	TGTGCCAGCAGCTTAATGGTCGGCACTGAAGCTTTCTTT	CASSLMVGTEAFF
.	TRBV27	TRBD1	TRBJ2-1	TGTGCCAGCAGGCCAGGGGGCTCCTACAATGAGCAGTTCTTC	CASRPGGSYNEQFF
.	TRBV2	TRBD2	TRBJ2-5	TGTGCCACCCCTGTAATGACGAGCGGGAGGTCTCAAGAGACCCAGTACTTC	CATPVMTSGRSQETQYF
.	TRBV19	.	TRBJ1-1	TGTGCCAGTACGAGCCGGAGTAACACTGAAGCTTTCTTT	CASTSRSNTEAFF
.	TRBV7-8	.	TRBJ2-3	TGTGCCAGCAGCTTAATTGCGGGCACAGATACGCAGTATTTT	CASSLIAGTDTQYF
.	TRBV27	.	TRBJ1-5	TGTGCCAGCAGTATTATCTCCCCCGGGGGGGGATATAGCAATCAGCCCCAGCATTTT	CASSIISPGGGYSNQPQHF
.	TRBV7-6	.	TRBJ1-1	TGTGCCAGCAGCCCCAGGGCGGGGCCGAACACTGAAGCTTTCTTT	CASSPRAGPNTEAFF
.	TRBV4-3	TRBD2	TRBJ2-3	TGCGCCAGCAGCCAAGATATGGGGACTAGCGGGGGCCCTAGCACAGATACGCAGTATTTT	CASSQDMGTSGGPSTDTQYF
.	TRBV10-3	.	TRBJ1-4	TGTGCCATCGGGACACCCAGGGCAGGCGAAAAACTGTTTTTT	CAIGTPRAGEKLFF
.	TRBV6-5	.	TRBJ1-2	TGTGCCAGCACCCACCGGGGTGATCTTGGCTACACCTTC	CASTHRGDLGYTF
.	TRBV6-5	TRBD1	TRBJ2-1	TGTGCCAGCAGTTACCCGGGACAGGGGTCTGACAATGAGCAGTTCTTC	CASSYPGQGSDNEQFF
once	TRBV5-1	TRBD2	TRBJ2-5	TGCGCCAGCAGCTCGGGGGGACTAGCGGCCTCACGGGAGACCCAGTACTTC	CASSSGGLAASRETQYF
.	TRBV7-2	TRBD1	TRBJ1-5	TGTGCCAGCAGCGATCGGACAGGGGAGCCCCAGCATTTT	CASSDRTGEPQHF
.	TRBV27	.	TRBJ2-7	TGTGCCAGCAGTTTATCGGAAGGACCGTCGCGGGGTTACGAGCAGTACTTC	CASSLSEGPSRGYEQYF
.	TRBV5-4	TRBD1	TRBJ2-7	TGTGCCAGCAGCTTGGAAGGGACAGGAGCCTACGAGCAGTACTTC	CASSLEGTGAYEQYF
.	TRBV29-1	.	TRBJ2-7	TGCAGCGTTGAAGAGGCGGATCTGAGGGAGCAGTACTTC	CSVEEADLREQYF
.	TRBV28	.	TRBJ2-1	TGTGCCAGCAGTTTATTTGAACGGGAGAGTGAGCAGTTCTTC	CASSLFERESEQFF
.	TRBV7-3	.	TRBJ2-1	TGTGCCAGCAGCCTAAACGGGGGTTTTGGAAATGAGCAGTTCTTC	CASSLNGGFGNEQFF
.	TRBV2	.	TRBJ1-5	TGTGCCAGCAGTGGCGGGGTCTCCCAGCCCCAGCATTTT	CASSGGVSQPQHF
.	TRBV6-5	TRBD1	TRBJ2-7	TGTGCCAGCAGTTACGGGGACAGGGGATACGAGCAGTACTTC	CASSYGDRGYEQYF
.	TRBV5-4	.	TRBJ2-3	TGTGCCAGCAGCTTAAGGACAGGCACAGATACGCAGTATTTT	CASSLRTGTDTQYF
.	TRBV10-3	TRBD2	TRBJ2-5	TGTGCCATCAGAGAGCGGGATCCAGAGACCCAGTACTTC	CAIRERDPETQYF
.	TRBV4-3	TRBD2	TRBJ2-7	TGCGCCAGCAGCCAAGAATTGGGCCAGCGGGGGGGCTCCGAGCAGTACTTC	CASSQELGQRGGSEQYF
.	TRBV5-4	TRBD2	TRBJ2-1	TGTGCCAGCAGACTAGCGGGAGAGATAATTGGCGGGGAGCAGTTCTTC	CASRLAGEIIGGEQFF
.	TRBV19	TRBD1	TRBJ2-5	TGTGCCAGTAGTACTACAGAGGACAGGGAAGGAGCAGAGACCCAGTACTTC	CASSTTEDREGAETQYF
.	TRBV29-1	TRBD2	TRBJ2-1	TGCAGCGTTTTGTCGGGACTAGCGGGATTAGGGAATGAGCAGTTCTTC	CSVLSGLAGLGNEQFF
.	TRBV7-8	.	TRBJ2-7	TGTGCCAGCAGCTTACCAGGGGCCTACGAGCAGTACTTC	CASSLPGAYEQYF
.	TRBV28	.	TRBJ2-1	TGTGCCAGCAGTTTAGACAGCGGGCGACCTTACAATGAGCAGTTCTTC	CASSLDSGRPYNEQFF
.	TRBV6-4	.	TRBJ1-2	TGTGCCAGCAGTGACGGGCAGGGCTCGGATGGCTACACCTTC	CASSDGQGSDGYTF
.	TRBV6-1	.	TRBJ1-3	TGTGCCAGCAGTGCCCTCGGGGTTGCAGGAAACACCATATATTTT	CASSALGVAGNTIYF
.	TRBV25-1	TRBD1	TRBJ1-1	TGTGCCAGCAGGCCCGGGACAGCCCTGAACACTGAAGCTTTCTTT	CASRPGTALNTEAFF
.	TRBV29-1	TRBD2	TRBJ2-1	TGCAGCGTTGAAATGGCCCTAGCGGGAACCCACAATGAGCAGTTCTTC	CSVEMALAGTHNEQFF
.	TRBV15	TRBD1	TRBJ1-4	TGTGCCACCAGCTCCGGGACAGGGCGTGAAAAACTGTTTTTT	CATSSGTGREKLFF
.	TRBV5-1	.	TRBJ1-1	TGCGCCAGCAGCTTGGAGGGCGGGACGGTGAACACTGAAGCTTTCTTT	CASSLEGGTVNTEAFF
.	TRBV15	.	TRBJ1-1	TGTGCCACCAGCAGAGGCGCATACCAGGGAACTGAAGCTTTCTTT	CATSRGAYQGTEAFF
.	TRBV5-1	TRBD1	TRBJ2-5	TGCGCCAGCAGCTTAAGGGACAGAAGCCAAGAGACCCAGTACTTC	CASSLRDRSQETQYF
.	TRBV5-1	.	TRBJ2-7	TGCGCCAGCAGCTTGGAGAGTAGCGGAACCTACGAGCAGTACTTC	CASSLESSGTYEQYF
.	TRBV15	.	TRBJ1-5	TGTGCCACCAGCAGAGGTGAGGGTTCGATTCAGCCCCAGCATTTT	CATSRGEGSIQPQHF
few	TRBV5-1	TRBD2	TRBJ2-1	TGCGCCAGCAGCTTGGTATCGGGGGGATCTAATGAGCAGTTCTTC	CASSLVSGGSNEQFF